Listed here are 12 T cell receptor beta chains from one sample, sequenced in a study of blood T cell repertoires in COVID-19. Assay used: immunoSEQ multiplex PCR; TCRdb lists only in-frame clones, some missing. This sample has 230,000 or so clones, with about 90% found just once. The sample consisted of PBMCs or T cells enriched from blood (not recorded which). The receptor set was obtained from a woman between 45 and 65 years old with acute COVID-19.

The chain employs TRBV19 and TRBJ1-5; 9 nucleotides align to TRBD1. The ends lost 8 bases at V and 7 bases at J; junction bases unmatched: 3. Germline CDR1 and CDR2: LNHDA and SQIVND (reference sequence). The CDR3 runs to 12 residues. The CDR3 DNA reads as TGTGCCAGTGGACAGGGGACCCAGCCCCAGCATTTT. This gives the protein CASGQGTQPQHF.

V is TRBV7-9 and J is TRBJ1-4; 10 positions agree with TRBD1. The CDR3 is 14 residues long. V shed 3 bases, J shed 7 bases, and the junction held 2 bases outside the gene matches. The germline V gene encodes CDR1 SEHNR and CDR2 FQNEAQ (reference sequence). This CDR3 is CASSFDRGREKLFF. CDR3 sequence (DNA): TGTGCCAGCAGCTTCGACAGGGGGCGTGAAAAACTGTTTTTT.

The CDR3 sequence: CASSLSGSGSYNEQFF. DNA of the CDR3: TGTGCCAGCAGTTTATCGGGGAGCGGCTCCTACAATGAGCAGTTCTTC. The chain recombines TRBV27 with TRBJ2-1; D is possibly TRBD2 (5 bases). Trimming stripped 0 bases from V and 0 bases from J, with 9 bases between. Germline V gives CDR1 MNHEY, CDR2 SMNVEV (reference sequence). The CDR3 length is 16 residues.

The chain links TRBV7-9 to TRBJ1-4, with 8 bases matching TRBD1. Germline CDR1 SEHNR, CDR2 FQNEAQ (reference sequence). V dropped 5 bases and J dropped 3; count of bases not matched to a gene: 11. The CDR3 has 17 amino acids. CDR3 nucleotide sequence: TGTGCCAGCAGCCCGCTGACGACAGGGGTGGCTAATGAAAAACTGTTTTTT. It translates to CASSPLTTGVANEKLFF.

The J gene is TRBJ2-7, the V gene TRBV2; a possible D gene is TRBD2 (6 bases). CDR1 SNHLY and CDR2 FYNNEI come from the germline V gene. Trimming took 8 bases from V and 2 from J, leaving 16 bases between them. The CDR3 has 14 amino acids. CDR3 DNA: TGTGCCAGCGCGGACGGGAGATACCCCTACGAGCAGTACTTC. Amino acids: CASADGRYPYEQYF.

Turning to this clone: The sample contains more than one DNA sequence encoding this CDR3. The chain links TRBV18 to TRBJ2-5; D may be TRBD1 (5 bases). This CDR3 region has 13 residues. Per the germline V gene, CDR1 is KGHSH and CDR2 is LQKENI. The V end lost 2 bases, the J end lost 1 base, and 5 bases lay between the germline ends. The CDR3 protein is CASSPDSQETQYF. DNA of the CDR3: TGTGCCAGCTCACCAGACAGCCAAGAGACCCAGTACTTC.

V gene TRBV14 combines with J gene TRBJ2-7; possibly TRBD2 for D (6 bases). Looked up from germline, CDR1 is SGHDN and CDR2 is FVKESK. This CDR3 has 13 residues. Trimming took 4 bases from V and 0 from J, leaving 7 bases between them. The CDR3 region is CASSLAASYEQYF. CDR3 sequence (DNA): TGTGCCAGCAGCCTAGCGGCCTCCTACGAGCAGTACTTC.

The chain has TRBV6-5 and TRBJ1-2; the D gene is possibly TRBD1 (6 bases). V gave up 9 bases and J gave up 8 bases, with 25 bases separating them. In germline, CDR1 is MNHEY, CDR2 SVGAGI. The CDR3 runs 15 residues. The CDR3 reads CARMTRGGRVMGYTF. In nucleotides, the CDR3 is TGTGCCAGGATGACTCGGGGGGGCAGGGTGATGGGCTACACCTTC.

This clone was seen just once. The chain links TRBV28 to TRBJ1-5; 7 bases are shared with TRBD1. The CDR3 spans 16 residues. Germline V gives CDR1 MDHEN, CDR2 SYDVKM. Losses at the gene ends were 6 bases for V and 1 base for J; bases not matched to a gene: 9. CDR3 region: CASSRRQGLSNQPQHF. The CDR3 nucleotides read TGTGCCAGCAGCCGGAGACAGGGTCTAAGCAATCAGCCCCAGCATTTT.

The CDR3 reads CASSLLGALAETQYF. The DNA for the CDR3 is TGTGCCAGCAGCTTATTGGGGGCCTTGGCCGAGACCCAGTACTTC. The chain recombines TRBV7-3 with TRBJ2-5; tentative D call: TRBD1 (6 bases). This CDR3 is 15 amino acids long. CDR1 is SGHTA, CDR2 FQGTGA, per germline. V lost 2 bases and J 5 bases, leaving 15 bases between the germline ends.

This chain links TRBV11-3 with TRBJ2-4; D is perhaps TRBD1 (6 bases). V lost 5 bases and J lost 8, with 16 bases in between. There are 14 residues in the CDR3. CDR1 and CDR2 (germline): SGHNT, YENEEA. The CDR3 DNA is TGTGCCAGCAGCCCTACTGGACAGAAAGACATTCAGTACTTC. Residues: CASSPTGQKDIQYF. The full variable domain, rest sourced from reference TRBV11-3 and TRBJ2-4, is EAGVVQSPRYKIIEKKQPVAFWCNPISGHNTLYWYLQNLGQGPELLIRYENEEAVDDSQLPKDRFSAERLKGVDSTLKIQPAELGDSAVYLCASSPTGQKDIQYFGAGTRLSVL.

V gene TRBV27 combines with J gene TRBJ1-1; D is possibly TRBD1 (5 bases). Between the trimmed V and J ends, which lost 5 bases and 0 bases, there was a span of 10 bases. CDR1 MNHEY and CDR2 SMNVEV come from the germline V gene (reference sequence). There are 14 residues in the CDR3. CDR3 nucleotide sequence: TGTGCCAGCAGTACCTTCAGGGTGAACACTGAAGCTTTCTTT. Its protein is CASSTFRVNTEAFF.